This T cell receptor beta chain was sequenced in a study of blood T cell dynamics during melanoma immunotherapy. Findings and caveats of the study: The study could not tell melanoma-specific clones from general immune activation.

On this clone itself: Its antigen is unidentified.

Germline CDR1 reads MDHEN; CDR2 reads SYDVKM. Trimming removed 6 bases from V and 2 bases from J, with 8 bases in between. CDR3 length: 13 amino acids. TCRdb's copy holds only in-frame clones and misses some; the assay was immunoSEQ multiplex PCR. The top ten hold 0.2% to 0.25% of the sample, which has fewer than 20,000 clones, 94% seen once. The sample's time point: week 3, after first cycle of checkpoint inhibitor. Patients with prior systemic cancer treatment, concomitant immunosuppressants, or other active malignancies were excluded. This clonotype originated in a human donor with melanoma. The rearrangement uses TRBV28 and TRBJ2-1; D remains ambiguous. The sequencing used effector memory CD8+ T cells from blood, collected from a patient treated with checkpoint blockade. The CDR3 DNA follows: TGTGCCAGCAGGTTACCCCCCTACAATGAGCAGTTCTTC. Protein product: CASRLPPYNEQFF. The whole variable domain, remainder taken from reference TRBV28 and TRBJ2-1, is DVKVTQSSRYLVKRTGEKVFLECVQDMDHENMFWYRQDPGLGLRLIYFSYDVKMKEKGDIPEGYSVSREKKERFSLILESASTNQTSMYLCASRLPPYNEQFFGPGTRLTVL.